The TCR beta chain under discussion was sequenced for a study of T cell responses to AZD1222 COVID-19 vaccine. Sequenced by immunoSEQ multiplex PCR; TCRdb stores in-frame clones only, minus some. In the table there are 150,000 or so clones, roughly 93% of which are singletons. Germline CDR1 MDHEN, CDR2 SYDVKM. This CDR3 is 16 amino acids long. V lost 5 bases and J 0 bases, leaving 17 bases between the germline ends. Study conclusions and caveats: Most donors were white British, females outnumbered males, and clonal diversity was possibly underestimated.

Comments on this clone: The target antigen is unknown.

The source of this sequence is an adult in good health. The sequencing here drew on peripheral blood, taken on day 0 of AZD1222 vaccination. J is TRBJ2-7 and V is TRBV28; D possibly uses TRBD1 or TRBD2 (6 bases each). The CDR3 region is CASSPPGARGSYEQYF. CDR3 DNA: TGTGCCAGCAGTCCCCCGGGGGCCAGAGGCTCCTACGAGCAGTACTTC.